This section outlines one T cell receptor (beta chain) sequence together with its context. Its antigen is not identified. The DNA is left out, because the CDR3 cannot be placed on it with certainty; the CDR3 is given as TCRdb lists it. This entry comes from a study of CD8+CD57+ T cells in acquired aplastic anemia. Study as a whole: Mean yield of DNA from sorted CD4+ and CD8+ cells was 3 to 3.5 ug. For CD4+ cells, healthy donors had an average of roughly 11 million reads. The study's findings and limits: Patients and controls had CD8+ Simpson's diversity values that were not significantly distinct. Patients shared about 30 CD8+ CDR3 sequences with controls.

The CDR3 is 13 residues long, counting both termini. The germline V gene encodes CDR1 SGDLS and CDR2 YYNGEE. Genomic DNA constituted the template upon which TCR beta VDJ and CDR3 profiling was performed. In TCRdb, the reads were re-called with MiXCR into one record per CDR3 protein. Of a few hundred thousand distinct CDR3 sequences listed, 65% to 80% are singletons. The sequence came from a human donor in good health, serving as a control. This chain uses TRBV9 with TRBJ1-2. What was sequenced was sorted CD4+, CD8+, or CD8+CD57+ T cells (not recorded which) from PBMCs. The CDR3: CASSVGLGSNYGF.